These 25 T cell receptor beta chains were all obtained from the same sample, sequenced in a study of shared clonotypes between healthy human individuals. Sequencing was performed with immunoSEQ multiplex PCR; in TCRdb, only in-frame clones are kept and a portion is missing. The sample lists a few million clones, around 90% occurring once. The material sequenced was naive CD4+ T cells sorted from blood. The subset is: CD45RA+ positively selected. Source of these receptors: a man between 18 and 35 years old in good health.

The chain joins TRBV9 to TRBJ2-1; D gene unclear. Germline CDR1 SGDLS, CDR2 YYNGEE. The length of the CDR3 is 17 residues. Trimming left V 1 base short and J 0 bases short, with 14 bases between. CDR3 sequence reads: CASSVTQAASSYNEQFF. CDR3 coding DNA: TGTGCCAGCAGCGTAACCCAAGCAGCGAGCTCCTACAATGAGCAGTTCTTC.

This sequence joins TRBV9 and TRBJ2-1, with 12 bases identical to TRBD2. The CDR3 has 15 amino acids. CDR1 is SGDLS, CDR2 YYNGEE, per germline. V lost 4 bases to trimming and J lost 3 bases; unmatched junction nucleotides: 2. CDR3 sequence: CASSRLAGDYNEQFF. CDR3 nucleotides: TGTGCCAGCAGCCGACTAGCGGGGGACTACAATGAGCAGTTCTTC.

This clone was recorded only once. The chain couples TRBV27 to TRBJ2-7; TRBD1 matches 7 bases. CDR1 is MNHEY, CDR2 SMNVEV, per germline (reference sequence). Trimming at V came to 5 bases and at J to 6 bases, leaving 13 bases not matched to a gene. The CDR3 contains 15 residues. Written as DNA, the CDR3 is TGTGCCAGCAGTACAGGGACAGCTACCCGTTTCGAGCAGTACTTC. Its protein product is CASSTGTATRFEQYF.

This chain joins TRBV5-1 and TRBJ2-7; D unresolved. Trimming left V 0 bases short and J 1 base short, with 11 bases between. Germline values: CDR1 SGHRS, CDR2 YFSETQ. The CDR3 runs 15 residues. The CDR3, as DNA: TGCGCCAGCAGCTTGGAGGGAACAGAGTCCTACGAGCAGTACTTC. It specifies CASSLEGTESYEQYF.

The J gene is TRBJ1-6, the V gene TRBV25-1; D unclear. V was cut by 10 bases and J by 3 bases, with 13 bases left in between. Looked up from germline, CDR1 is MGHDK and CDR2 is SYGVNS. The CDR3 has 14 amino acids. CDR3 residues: CATTEGSYNSPLHF. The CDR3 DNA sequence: TGTGCCACCACAGAAGGTAGCTATAATTCACCCCTCCACTTT.

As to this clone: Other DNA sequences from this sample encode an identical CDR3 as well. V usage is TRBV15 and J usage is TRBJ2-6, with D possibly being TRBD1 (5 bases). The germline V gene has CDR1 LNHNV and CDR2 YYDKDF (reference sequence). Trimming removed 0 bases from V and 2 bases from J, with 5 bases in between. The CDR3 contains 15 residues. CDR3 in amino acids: CATSRDRAGANVLTF. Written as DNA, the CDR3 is TGTGCCACCAGCAGAGACAGGGCTGGGGCCAACGTCCTGACTTTC.

In DNA form, the CDR3 reads TGTGCCAGCAGTGAAAGTCGGGAGTGGAATGAGCAGTTCTTC. Translation: CASSESREWNEQFF. The rearrangement joins TRBV6-1 to TRBJ2-1, with D possibly being TRBD2 (6 bases). The V end was cut by 2 bases, the J end by 7 bases, with 12 bases between. The CDR3 has 14 amino acids. Germline V CDR1 and CDR2: MNHNS, SASEGT.

The CDR3 region has the DNA TGCGCCAGCAGCTTAGGGGGGAATTCAGATACGCAGTATTTT. Its translation: CASSLGGNSDTQYF. J is TRBJ2-3 and V is TRBV5-1, with D possibly being TRBD1 or TRBD2 (6 bases each). The CDR3 consists of 14 residues. V was cut by 2 bases and J by 4 bases, with 11 bases left in between. In germline, CDR1 is SGHRS, CDR2 YFSETQ.

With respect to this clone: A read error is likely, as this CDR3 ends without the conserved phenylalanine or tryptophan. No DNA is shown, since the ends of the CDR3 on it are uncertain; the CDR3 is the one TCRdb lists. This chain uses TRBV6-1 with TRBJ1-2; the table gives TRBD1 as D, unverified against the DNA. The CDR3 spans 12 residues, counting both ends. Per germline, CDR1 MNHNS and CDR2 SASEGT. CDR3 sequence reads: CASSVGQGGVPL.

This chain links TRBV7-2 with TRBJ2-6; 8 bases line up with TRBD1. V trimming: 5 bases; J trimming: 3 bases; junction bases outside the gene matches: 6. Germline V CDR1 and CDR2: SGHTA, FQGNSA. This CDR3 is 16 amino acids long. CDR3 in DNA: TGTGCCAGCAGCCGTACAGGGGGAGGTGGGGCCAACGTCCTGACTTTC. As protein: CASSRTGGGGANVLTF.

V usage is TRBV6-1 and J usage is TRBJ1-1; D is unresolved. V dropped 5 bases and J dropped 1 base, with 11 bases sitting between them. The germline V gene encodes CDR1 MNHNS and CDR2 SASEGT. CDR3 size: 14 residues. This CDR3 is CASSFQLENTEAFF. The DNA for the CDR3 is TGTGCCAGCAGTTTTCAGTTGGAGAACACTGAAGCTTTCTTT.

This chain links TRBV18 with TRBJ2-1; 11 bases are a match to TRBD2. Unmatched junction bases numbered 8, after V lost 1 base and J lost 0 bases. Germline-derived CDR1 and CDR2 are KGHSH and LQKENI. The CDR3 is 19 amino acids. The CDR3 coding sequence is TGTGCCAGCTCACCACGAACTAGCGGGAGTATGGGCTCCTACAATGAGCAGTTCTTC. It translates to CASSPRTSGSMGSYNEQFF.

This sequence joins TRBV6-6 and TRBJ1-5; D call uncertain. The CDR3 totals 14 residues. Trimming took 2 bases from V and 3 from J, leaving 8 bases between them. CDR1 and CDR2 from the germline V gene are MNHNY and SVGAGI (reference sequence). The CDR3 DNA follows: TGTGCCAGCAGTTACGGGGTTAACAATCAGCCCCAGCATTTT. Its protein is CASSYGVNNQPQHF.

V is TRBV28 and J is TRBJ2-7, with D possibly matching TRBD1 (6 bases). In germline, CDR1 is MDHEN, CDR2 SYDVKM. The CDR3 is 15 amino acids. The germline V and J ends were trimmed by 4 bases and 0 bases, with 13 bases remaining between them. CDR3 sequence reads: CASSSRGMPSYEQYF. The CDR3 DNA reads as TGTGCCAGCAGTTCCAGGGGAATGCCCTCCTACGAGCAGTACTTC.

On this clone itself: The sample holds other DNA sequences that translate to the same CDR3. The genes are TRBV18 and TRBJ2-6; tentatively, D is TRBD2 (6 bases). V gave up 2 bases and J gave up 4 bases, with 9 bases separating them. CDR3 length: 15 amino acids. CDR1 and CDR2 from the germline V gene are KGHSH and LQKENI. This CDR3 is CASSPSGAGANVLTF. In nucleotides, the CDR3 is TGTGCCAGCTCACCATCGGGAGCAGGGGCCAACGTCCTGACTTTC.

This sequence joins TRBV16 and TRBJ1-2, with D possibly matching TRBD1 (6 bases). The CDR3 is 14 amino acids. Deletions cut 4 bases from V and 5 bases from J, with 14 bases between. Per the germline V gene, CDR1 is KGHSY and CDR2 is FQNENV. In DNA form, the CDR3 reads TGTGCCAGCAGCCTGTCCGGACAGCTTTATGGCTACACCTTC. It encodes CASSLSGQLYGYTF.

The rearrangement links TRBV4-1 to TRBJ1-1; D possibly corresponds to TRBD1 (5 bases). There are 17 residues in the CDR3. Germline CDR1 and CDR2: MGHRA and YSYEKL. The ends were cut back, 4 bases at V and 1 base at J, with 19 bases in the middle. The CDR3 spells CASSPWVGGYRNTEAFF. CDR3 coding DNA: TGCGCCAGCAGCCCTTGGGTGGGGGGATATAGGAACACTGAAGCTTTCTTT.

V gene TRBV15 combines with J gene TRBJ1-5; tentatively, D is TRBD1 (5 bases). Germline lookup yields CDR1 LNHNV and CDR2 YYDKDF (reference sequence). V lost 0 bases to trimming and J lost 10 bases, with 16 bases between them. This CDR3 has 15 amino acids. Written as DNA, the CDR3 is TGTGCCACCAGCAGAGATACAGGCGGTGGGCGCCCCCAGCATTTT. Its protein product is CATSRDTGGGRPQHF.

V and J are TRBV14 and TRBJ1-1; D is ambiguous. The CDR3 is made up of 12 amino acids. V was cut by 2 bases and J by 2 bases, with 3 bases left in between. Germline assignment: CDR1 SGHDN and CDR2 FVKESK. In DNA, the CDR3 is TGTGCCAGCAGCCAAACTAACACTGAAGCTTTCTTT. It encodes CASSQTNTEAFF.

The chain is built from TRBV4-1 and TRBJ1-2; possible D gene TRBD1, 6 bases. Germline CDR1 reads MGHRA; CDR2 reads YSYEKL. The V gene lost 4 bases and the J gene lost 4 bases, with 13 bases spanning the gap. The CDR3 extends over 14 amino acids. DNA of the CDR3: TGCGCCAGCAGCCCTCAGGACAGCCTCTATGGCTACACCTTC. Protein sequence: CASSPQDSLYGYTF.

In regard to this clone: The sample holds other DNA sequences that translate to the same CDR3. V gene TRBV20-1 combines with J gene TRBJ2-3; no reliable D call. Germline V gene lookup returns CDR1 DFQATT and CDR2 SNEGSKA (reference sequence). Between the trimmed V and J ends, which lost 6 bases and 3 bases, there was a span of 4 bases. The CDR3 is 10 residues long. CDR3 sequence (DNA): TGCAGTGCGTTTACAGATACGCAGTATTTT. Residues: CSAFTDTQYF.

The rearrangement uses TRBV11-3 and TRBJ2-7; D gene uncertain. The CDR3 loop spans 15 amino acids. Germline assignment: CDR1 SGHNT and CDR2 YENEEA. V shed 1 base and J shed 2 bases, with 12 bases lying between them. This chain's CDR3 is CASSLVSGLAYEQYF. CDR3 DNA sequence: TGTGCCAGCAGCTTAGTTTCGGGTCTAGCCTACGAGCAGTACTTC.

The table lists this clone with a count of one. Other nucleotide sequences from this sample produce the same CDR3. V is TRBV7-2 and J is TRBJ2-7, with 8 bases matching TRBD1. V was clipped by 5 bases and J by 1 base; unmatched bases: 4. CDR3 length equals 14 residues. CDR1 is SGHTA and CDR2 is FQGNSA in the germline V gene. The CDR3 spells CASSRDRSSYEQYF. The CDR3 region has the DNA TGTGCCAGCAGCAGGGACAGGTCTTCCTACGAGCAGTACTTC.

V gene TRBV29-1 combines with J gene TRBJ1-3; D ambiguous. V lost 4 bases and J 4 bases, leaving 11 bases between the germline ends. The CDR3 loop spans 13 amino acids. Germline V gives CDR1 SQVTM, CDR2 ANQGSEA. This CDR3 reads CSVVGQLGNTIYF. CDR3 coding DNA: TGCAGCGTTGTCGGGCAGCTCGGAAACACCATATATTTT.

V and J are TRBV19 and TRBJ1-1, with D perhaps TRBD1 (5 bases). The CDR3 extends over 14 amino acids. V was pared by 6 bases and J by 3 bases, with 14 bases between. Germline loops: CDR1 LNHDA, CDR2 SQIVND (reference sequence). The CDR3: CASSPDGGYTEAFF. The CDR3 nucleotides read TGTGCCAGTAGCCCGGACGGGGGGTACACTGAAGCTTTCTTT.